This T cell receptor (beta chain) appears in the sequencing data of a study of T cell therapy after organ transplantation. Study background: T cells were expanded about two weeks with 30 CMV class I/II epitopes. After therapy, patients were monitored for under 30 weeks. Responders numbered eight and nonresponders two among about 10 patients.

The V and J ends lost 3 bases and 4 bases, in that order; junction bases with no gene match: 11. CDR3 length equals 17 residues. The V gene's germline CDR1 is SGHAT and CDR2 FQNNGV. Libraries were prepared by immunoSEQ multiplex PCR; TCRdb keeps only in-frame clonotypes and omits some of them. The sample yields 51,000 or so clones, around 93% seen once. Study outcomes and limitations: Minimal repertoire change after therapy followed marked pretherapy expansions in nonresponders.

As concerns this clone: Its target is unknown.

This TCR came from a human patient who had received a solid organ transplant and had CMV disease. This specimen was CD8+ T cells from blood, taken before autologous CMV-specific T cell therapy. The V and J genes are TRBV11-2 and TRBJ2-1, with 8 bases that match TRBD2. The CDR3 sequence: CASSLGPAGVPYNEQFF. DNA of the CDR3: TGTGCCAGCAGCTTGGGTCCAGCGGGAGTCCCATACAATGAGCAGTTCTTC.